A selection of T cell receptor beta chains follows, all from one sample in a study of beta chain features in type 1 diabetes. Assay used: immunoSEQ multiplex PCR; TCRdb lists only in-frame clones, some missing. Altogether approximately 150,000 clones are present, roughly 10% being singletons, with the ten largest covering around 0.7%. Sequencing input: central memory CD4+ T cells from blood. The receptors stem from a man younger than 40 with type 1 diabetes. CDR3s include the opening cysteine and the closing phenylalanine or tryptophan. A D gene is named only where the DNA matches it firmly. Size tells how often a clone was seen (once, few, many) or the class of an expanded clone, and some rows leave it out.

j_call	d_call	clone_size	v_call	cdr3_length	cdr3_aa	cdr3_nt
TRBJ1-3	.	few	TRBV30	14	CAWTRQQSGNTIYF	TGTGCCTGGACCCGACAGCAGTCTGGAAACACCATATATTTT
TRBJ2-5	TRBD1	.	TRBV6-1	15	CASSSWTGGRETQYF	TGTGCCAGCAGTTCCTGGACAGGTGGCCGTGAGACCCAGTACTTC
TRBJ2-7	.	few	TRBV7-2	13	CASSPRRAYEQYF	TGTGCCAGCAGCCCCCGCAGGGCCTACGAGCAGTACTTC
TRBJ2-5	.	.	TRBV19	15	CASRPVGLIQETQYF	TGTGCCAGTCGCCCTGTGGGACTCATTCAAGAGACCCAGTACTTC
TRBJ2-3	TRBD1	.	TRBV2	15	CASRRQGSPTDTQYF	TGTGCCAGCAGAAGACAGGGTAGTCCGACAGATACGCAGTATTTT
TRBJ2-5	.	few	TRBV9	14	CASSVGQAGETQYF	TGTGCCAGCAGCGTAGGGCAGGCAGGGGAGACCCAGTACTTC
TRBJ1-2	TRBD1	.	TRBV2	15	CASSEGTGMRGGYTF	TGTGCCAGCAGTGAAGGGACAGGGATGCGAGGGGGCTACACCTTC
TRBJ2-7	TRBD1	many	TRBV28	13	CASSLGQDGEQYF	TGTGCCAGCAGTCTCGGACAGGACGGCGAGCAGTACTTC
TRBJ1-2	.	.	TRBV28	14	CASLTTGTGKGYTF	TGTGCCAGCCTCACCACCGGAACAGGGAAGGGCTACACCTTC
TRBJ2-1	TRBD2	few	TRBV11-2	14	CASSFGTSADEQFF	TGTGCCAGCAGCTTTGGGACTAGCGCAGATGAGCAGTTCTTC
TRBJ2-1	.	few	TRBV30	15	CAWSPGVRRGNEQFF	TGTGCCTGGAGCCCCGGCGTCAGAAGGGGCAATGAGCAGTTCTTC
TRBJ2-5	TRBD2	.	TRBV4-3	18	CASSQDLPAVAGVETQYF	TGCGCCAGCAGCCAAGATCTTCCCGCGGTAGCGGGGGTGGAGACCCAGTACTTC
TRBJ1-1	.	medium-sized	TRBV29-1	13	CSVADSLNTEAFF	TGCAGCGTCGCGGACAGCCTGAACACTGAAGCTTTCTTT
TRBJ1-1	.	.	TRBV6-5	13	CASSRTANTEAFF	TGTGCCAGCAGCAGGACAGCGAACACTGAAGCTTTCTTT
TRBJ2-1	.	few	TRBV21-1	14	CASIRLAGDNEQFF	TGTGCCAGCATCCGACTAGCGGGGGACAATGAGCAGTTCTTC
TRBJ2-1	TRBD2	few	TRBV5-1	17	CATLLDCPGLMHNEQFF	TGCGCCACCCTCCTCGACTGCCCGGGACTAATGCACAATGAGCAGTTCTTC
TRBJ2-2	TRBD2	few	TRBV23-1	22	CASSQSRGLAGGRFNGTGELFF	TGCGCCAGCAGTCAATCACGCGGACTAGCGGGGGGCCGATTTAATGGCACCGGGGAGCTGTTTTTT
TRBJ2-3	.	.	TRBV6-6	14	CASSSGSAKGTQYF	TGTGCCAGCAGTTCGGGAAGTGCGAAAGGGACGCAGTATTTT
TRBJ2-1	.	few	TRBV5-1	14	CASSRQEFYNEQFF	TGCGCCAGCAGCCGACAGGAGTTCTACAATGAGCAGTTCTTC
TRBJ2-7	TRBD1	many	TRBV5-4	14	CASSWGQGLNEQYF	TGTGCCAGCAGCTGGGGACAGGGGTTGAACGAGCAGTACTTC
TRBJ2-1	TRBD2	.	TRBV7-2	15	CASSRLAGPADEQFF	TGTGCCAGCAGCCGTCTAGCGGGACCCGCTGACGAGCAGTTCTTC
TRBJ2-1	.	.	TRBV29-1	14	CSVEDQGGYNEQFF	TGCAGCGTTGAAGATCAGGGCGGATACAATGAGCAGTTCTTC
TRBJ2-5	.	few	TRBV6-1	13	CASGTSGQETQYF	TGTGCCAGCGGAACAAGCGGGCAAGAGACCCAGTACTTC
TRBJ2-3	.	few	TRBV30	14	CAYYLARPTDTQYF	TGTGCCTACTACCTGGCAAGACCCACAGATACGCAGTATTTT
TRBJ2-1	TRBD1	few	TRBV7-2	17	CASSLRVSGGSYNEQFF	TGTGCCAGCAGCTTAAGGGTGTCAGGGGGCTCCTACAATGAGCAGTTCTTC
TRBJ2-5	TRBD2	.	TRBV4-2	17	CASRRGGLAGFRETQYF	TGTGCCAGCCGCCGAGGAGGACTAGCGGGCTTCCGAGAGACCCAGTACTTC
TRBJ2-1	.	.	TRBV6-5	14	CATSPGTVYNEQFF	TGTGCCACCTCCCCCGGGACTGTTTACAATGAGCAGTTCTTC
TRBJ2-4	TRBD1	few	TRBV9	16	CASSAQTGMIGDIQYF	TGTGCCAGCAGCGCCCAGACAGGGATGATTGGGGACATTCAGTACTTC
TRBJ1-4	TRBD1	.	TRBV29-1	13	CSAAGGGNEKLFF	TGCAGCGCAGCAGGGGGTGGGAATGAAAAACTGTTTTTT
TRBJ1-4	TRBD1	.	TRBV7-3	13	CASSRTGREKLFF	TGTGCCAGCAGCCGGACAGGGAGGGAAAAACTGTTTTTT
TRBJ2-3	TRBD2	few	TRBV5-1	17	CASSSGLAAQGADTQYF	TGCGCCAGCAGTTCCGGACTAGCGGCTCAGGGGGCAGATACGCAGTATTTT
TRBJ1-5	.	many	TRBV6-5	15	CASSYGREGNQPQHF	TGTGCCAGCAGTTACGGCAGGGAGGGCAATCAGCCCCAGCATTTT
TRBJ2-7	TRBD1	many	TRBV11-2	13	CASSRDRDDEQYF	TGTGCCAGCAGCCGGGACAGGGACGACGAGCAGTACTTC
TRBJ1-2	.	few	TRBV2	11	CASSYSGGYTF	TGTGCCAGCAGCTACTCGGGGGGCTACACCTTC
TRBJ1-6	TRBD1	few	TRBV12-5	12	CASGELQGVLHF	TGTGCTAGTGGAGAACTCCAGGGGGTCCTCCACTTT
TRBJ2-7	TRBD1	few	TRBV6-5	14	CASSYRDRLHRRYF	TGTGCCAGCAGTTACCGGGACAGGCTCCATCGTCGGTACTTC
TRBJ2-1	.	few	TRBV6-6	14	CASRALGGADEQFF	TGTGCCAGCAGGGCCCTTGGGGGGGCCGATGAGCAGTTCTTC